The next 20 T cell receptor beta chains were all read from a single sample in a study of cytomegalovirus exposure and HLA in healthy donors. The method was immunoSEQ multiplex PCR; TCRdb's version includes in-frame clones alone and lacks a portion of them. The sample includes 110,000 or so clones, approximately 91% seen only once; the top ten take 4% to 5.5%. The sample taken for sequencing was PBMCs. These receptors originate from a man aged 18 to 30 in good health and CMV-seropositive.

The V and J genes are TRBV5-4 and TRBJ2-1; 8 bases are a match to TRBD1. The ends lost 4 bases at V and 5 bases at J; junction bases unmatched: 2. The germline CDR1 and CDR2 sequences are SGHNT and YYREEE (reference sequence). The CDR3 has 13 amino acids. The CDR3 is CASSGDRNNEQFF. The CDR3 DNA reads TGTGCCAGCAGCGGGGACAGGAACAATGAGCAGTTCTTC.

The CDR3 nucleotides are TGTGCCTGGAGTGTAGGGACAGGGGCCCAGCCCCAGCATTTT. It yields the protein CAWSVGTGAQPQHF. The chain is built from TRBV30 and TRBJ1-5, with 10 bases matching TRBD1. V lost 0 bases, J lost 7 bases, and 3 bases stayed unmatched. Germline assignment: CDR1 GTSNPN and CDR2 SVGIG (reference sequence). The length of the CDR3 is 14 residues.

This clone was seen a handful of times. The chain carries TRBV10-1 and TRBJ2-3; 7 bases are a match to TRBD2. The germline V gene has CDR1 WNHNN and CDR2 SYGVQD (reference sequence). This CDR3 is built from 18 residues. V shed 4 bases and J 2 bases; nucleotides not matched to a gene: 15. The CDR3 here is CASSAGLRRDYLTDTQYF. The CDR3 nucleotides read TGCGCCAGCAGTGCAGGGCTACGCCGGGACTACCTCACAGATACGCAGTATTTT.

This chain uses TRBV10-3 with TRBJ2-5; 9 nucleotides match TRBD2. Germline assignment: CDR1 ENHRY and CDR2 SYGVKD. Trimming cost V 6 bases and J 4 bases; bases outside gene matches: 3. This CDR3 contains 13 residues. The CDR3 here is CAISQTSGETQYF. Here the CDR3 DNA reads TGTGCCATCAGCCAGACTAGCGGAGAGACCCAGTACTTC.

J is TRBJ2-7 and V is TRBV15; no definite D call. Trimming left V 0 bases short and J 5 bases short, with 11 bases between. CDR1 and CDR2 (germline): LNHNV, YYDKDF (reference sequence). The CDR3 loop spans 14 amino acids. CDR3 protein: CATSRDLGRDEQYF. CDR3 in DNA: TGTGCCACCAGCAGAGATCTTGGTCGGGACGAGCAGTACTTC.

In DNA, the CDR3 is TGTGCTAGTGGTCTCCTGGACAGCACTGAAGCTTTCTTT. It codes for CASGLLDSTEAFF. The genes are TRBV12-5 and TRBJ1-1; D perhaps matches TRBD1 (6 bases). The CDR3 runs 13 residues. V was cut by 5 bases and J by 4 bases, with 11 bases left in between. The germline CDR1 and CDR2 sequences are LGHNT and FRNRAP.

V is TRBV9 and J is TRBJ2-7, with 8 bases aligning to TRBD2. CDR1 is SGDLS and CDR2 is YYNGEE in the germline V gene. This CDR3 region has 14 residues. With V trimmed by 0 bases and J by 3 bases, 2 bases remained unmatched. CDR3 amino acids: CASSVGAGGYEQYF. CDR3 coding DNA: TGTGCCAGCAGCGTAGGGGCGGGGGGCTACGAGCAGTACTTC.

The rearrangement joins TRBV4-2 to TRBJ1-3, with no clear D. The germline V gene encodes CDR1 LGHNA and CDR2 YNFKEQ. V shed 8 bases and J shed 4 bases, with 12 bases lying between them. The CDR3 totals 13 residues. CDR3 coding DNA: TGTGCCAGCCACACCATCGGGGGAAACACCATATATTTT. It codes for CASHTIGGNTIYF.

CDR3 residues: CASSLGGGRGSLYEQYF. The CDR3 coding sequence is TGCGCCAGCAGCTTGGGGGGAGGTAGGGGATCCCTCTACGAGCAGTACTTC. The gene calls are TRBV5-1 and TRBJ2-7, with D possibly TRBD2 on 6 matching bases. V lost 0 bases and J 3 bases, leaving 19 bases between the germline ends. The CDR3 loop spans 17 amino acids. Germline V CDR1 and CDR2: SGHRS, YFSETQ.

Only one count was recorded for this clone. The CDR3 region is CASSSPPQGAGGNTIYF. CDR3 nucleotide sequence: TGTGCCAGCAGTTCGCCACCCCAGGGGGCTGGAGGAAACACCATATATTTT. This chain uses TRBV28 with TRBJ1-3, with 8 bases fitting TRBD1. J lost 4 bases, V lost 4 bases, and 12 bases had no gene match. The CDR3 has 17 amino acids. Germline V gene data show CDR1 as MDHEN and CDR2 as SYDVKM.

The V and J genes are TRBV5-6 and TRBJ1-1, with a possible D match to TRBD1 (6 bases). The CDR3 has 15 amino acids. Germline CDR1 SGHDT, CDR2 YYEEEE. With 4 bases removed from V and 1 base from J, the gap between germline ends came to 14 bases. CDR3 region: CASSPPRGANTEAFF. The DNA of the CDR3 is TGTGCCAGCAGCCCTCCCCGGGGGGCGAACACTGAAGCTTTCTTT.

This chain joins TRBV27 and TRBJ2-7, with TRBD1 matching over 7 bases. This CDR3 has 15 residues. The V segment lost 6 bases and the J segment 2 bases; nucleotides outside the gene matches: 10. Germline CDR1 and CDR2: MNHEY and SMNVEV (reference sequence). The CDR3 spells CASSPGQDPPYEQYF. CDR3 bases: TGTGCCAGCAGCCCTGGACAGGATCCCCCCTACGAGCAGTACTTC.

The rearrangement links TRBV18 to TRBJ2-1, with D unclear. The CDR3 is made up of 14 amino acids. Germline values: CDR1 KGHSH, CDR2 LQKENI. V was pared by 6 bases and J by 5 bases, with 14 bases between. The CDR3 sequence is CASSTGLNNNEQFF. In DNA form, the CDR3 reads TGTGCCAGCTCCACTGGGCTCAATAACAATGAGCAGTTCTTC.

The chain carries TRBV5-1 and TRBJ2-7; D is possibly TRBD2 (6 bases). V dropped 4 bases and J dropped 3 bases, with 17 bases sitting between them. Per the germline V gene, CDR1 is SGHRS and CDR2 is YFSETQ. This CDR3 has 15 amino acids. The CDR3 here is CASSLEGFDLYEQYF. As DNA, the CDR3 is TGCGCCAGCAGCCTGGAGGGGTTCGACCTCTACGAGCAGTACTTC.

This clone was seen more than once but under ten times. The chain has TRBV5-6 and TRBJ1-5, with D perhaps matching TRBD1 (5 bases). Germline V lookup: CDR1 SGHDT, CDR2 YYEEEE. The CDR3 has 15 residues. Trimming removed 5 bases at V and 0 bases at J, with 12 bases between. This chain's CDR3 is CASSSGGFSNQPQHF. CDR3 nucleotide sequence: TGTGCCAGCAGTTCGGGGGGGTTTAGCAATCAGCCCCAGCATTTT.

The chain is built from TRBV5-1 and TRBJ1-2; weak D call: TRBD1 (5 bases). The V gene lost 0 bases and the J gene lost 8 bases, with 14 bases spanning the gap. CDR1 and CDR2 (germline): SGHRS, YFSETQ. The CDR3 is made up of 14 amino acids. The CDR3 region is CASSLVGREEGYTF. In DNA, the CDR3 is TGCGCCAGCAGCTTGGTCGGCAGGGAGGAGGGCTACACCTTC.

The chain carries TRBV7-9 and TRBJ2-5; D is possibly TRBD2 (5 bases). Germline V lookup: CDR1 SEHNR, CDR2 FQNEAQ (reference sequence). The CDR3 loop spans 14 amino acids. With 4 bases removed from V and 2 bases from J, the gap between germline ends came to 11 bases. CDR3 coding DNA: TGTGCCAGCAGCTCTAGAGGGTTACAAGAGACCCAGTACTTC. It is translated as CASSSRGLQETQYF.

V is TRBV6-5 and J is TRBJ1-2; TRBD1 aligns across 7 bases. This CDR3 has 14 amino acids. Germline CDR1 is MNHEY and CDR2 is SVGAGI. The trim removed 6 bases at V and 0 bases at J, leaving 4 bases unmatched. CDR3 protein: CASRKTGTNYGYTF. Here the CDR3 DNA reads TGTGCCAGCAGAAAGACAGGGACTAACTATGGCTACACCTTC.

V and J are TRBV14 and TRBJ1-3; no clear D. Per germline, CDR1 SGHDN and CDR2 FVKESK. V gave up 4 bases and J gave up 8 bases, with 9 bases separating them. The CDR3 consists of 12 residues. CDR3: CASSRWEHTIYF. CDR3 DNA: TGTGCCAGCAGCCGCTGGGAGCACACCATATATTTT. The entire variable domain, with the rest obtained from reference TRBV14 and TRBJ1-3, is as follows: EAGVTQFPSHSVIEKGQTVTLRCDPISGHDNLYWYRRVMGKEIKFLLHFVKESKQDESGMPNNRFLAERTGGTYSTLKVQPAELEDSGVYFCASSRWEHTIYFGEGSWLTVV.

This clone was picked up one time. The chain combines TRBV5-1 with TRBJ2-2; the D is unclear. V lost 0 bases and J lost 1, with 7 bases in between. The CDR3 sequence is 15 residues long. Germline loops: CDR1 SGHRS, CDR2 YFSETQ. The CDR3 sequence: CASSLDIMNTGELFF. The CDR3 DNA sequence: TGCGCCAGCAGCTTGGACATAATGAACACCGGGGAGCTGTTTTTT.